These 8 T cell receptor beta chains originate from one sample sequenced in a study of T-cell memory formation after mild COVID-19. TCRdb independently ran MiXCR on the 5' RACE reads; one entry per CDR3 protein. The sample has around 200,000 distinct CDR3 sequences, roughly 17% seen once. Material for sequencing was PBMCs or a T cell subset sorted from them (not recorded which). These receptors came from an adult woman who had mild COVID-19 (a few samples of this study predate the infection). Cell type and time point are not known.

This clonotype occurred a few times. V gene TRBV7-9 combines with J gene TRBJ1-2, with a possible D match to TRBD1 (6 bases). Germline V gene lookup returns CDR1 SEHNR and CDR2 FQNEAQ (reference sequence). This CDR3 comprises 13 residues. Trimming pared 1 base from V and 8 bases from J, leaving 11 bases between. The CDR3 here is CASSLGLGAGYTF. The CDR3 DNA sequence: TGTGCCAGCAGCTTAGGATTGGGGGCCGGCTACACCTTC. The full variable domain, in which reference TRBV7-9 and TRBJ1-2 provide the parts outside the CDR3, is DTGVSQNPRHKITKRGQNVTFRCDPISEHNRLYWYRQTLGQGPEFLTYFQNEAQLEKSRLLSDRFSAERPKGSFSTLEIQRTEQGDSAMYLCASSLGLGAGYTFGSGTRLTVV.

This clonotype was recorded a few times. The rearrangement uses TRBV12-3 or TRBV12-4 and TRBJ2-5; 9 bases align to TRBD1. With 6 bases clipped from V and 7 bases from J, the junction kept 6 bases outside the gene matches. The CDR3 runs 13 residues. CDR3 sequence reads: CASRRTGEVTQYF. As DNA, the CDR3 is TGTGCCAGCAGAAGGACAGGGGAAGTGACCCAGTACTTC.

CDR3 protein: CASSPRVEERSLTSNTEAFF. Here the CDR3 DNA reads TGTGCCAGCAGCCCGAGAGTGGAGGAGAGATCGCTTACCTCGAACACTGAAGCTTTCTTT. This sequence joins TRBV13 and TRBJ1-1; D gene ambiguous. CDR3 length: 20 amino acids. Trimming left V 5 bases short and J 1 base short, with 29 bases between. Germline V gene lookup returns CDR1 PRHDT and CDR2 FYEKMQ (reference sequence).

The V call is TRBV11-2, the J call TRBJ1-5; the D is unclear. The CDR3 is 15 amino acids. Germline assignment: CDR1 SGHAT and CDR2 FQNNGV. V was shortened by 7 bases and J by 2 bases, with 15 bases between the two germline ends. Here the CDR3 reads CASTLKRTGNQPQHF. CDR3 DNA: TGTGCCAGCACCCTGAAGCGCACGGGCAATCAGCCCCAGCATTTT.

This clonotype appeared many times. The rearrangement joins TRBV11-3 to TRBJ2-1; no clear D gene. Germline-derived CDR1 and CDR2 are SGHNT and YENEEA. V was clipped by 0 bases and J by 5 bases, with 17 bases between them. There are 17 residues in the CDR3. The DNA for the CDR3 is TGTGCCAGCAGCTTAGATCAGGCATGGAGAAAGAACAATGAGCAGTTCTTC. It specifies CASSLDQAWRKNNEQFF.

Worth noting for this clonotype: The junction differs from germline at one of its ends, possibly a read error. The genes are TRBV9 and TRBJ2-7; TRBD2 might be the D (6 bases). Germline V gene lookup returns CDR1 SGDLS and CDR2 YYNGEE. The CDR3 spans 16 residues. The CDR3 protein is CASRVGEGGFSYEQYF. CDR3 sequence (DNA): TGTGCCAGCAGAGTAGGTGAGGGAGGCTTCTCCTACGAGCAGTACTTC.

In its sample, this clonotype was seen a few times. The chain is built from TRBV6-5 and TRBJ2-6; D unclear. CDR1 is MNHEY and CDR2 is SVGAGI in the germline V gene. V lost 10 bases and J 0 bases, leaving 7 bases between the germline ends. The CDR3 covers 13 residues. CDR3 DNA: TGTGCCACCATTAGCTCTGGGGCCAACGTCCTGACTTTC. Protein product: CATISSGANVLTF.

The chain couples TRBV7-6 to TRBJ2-7; 10 bases are shared with TRBD2. Germline V CDR1 and CDR2: SGHVS, FNYEAQ. The CDR3 sequence is 14 residues long. The junction had 3 bases not matched to a gene; V was cut back by 2 bases and J by 5 bases. The CDR3: CASSLLAGDHEQYF. CDR3 nucleotides: TGTGCCAGCAGCTTACTAGCGGGAGACCACGAGCAGTACTTC.